A single sample gave rise to the 32 T cell receptor beta chains below, sequenced in a study of blood T cell repertoires in COVID-19. The assay was immunoSEQ multiplex PCR, and TCRdb's table has in-frame clones only and misses some. This table has a few hundred thousand clones, roughly 90% appearing once. The sample comprised PBMCs or T cells enriched from blood (not recorded which). The receptors were gathered from a woman between 50 and 59 years old who had been exposed to COVID-19.

The V and J genes are TRBV29-1 and TRBJ2-3; D not certain. V was shortened by 6 bases and J by 0 bases, with 7 bases between the two germline ends. The CDR3 runs 12 residues. CDR1 and CDR2 from the germline V gene are SQVTM and ANQGSEA. The CDR3 protein is CSVPQSTDTQYF. The DNA of the CDR3 is TGCAGCGTACCCCAGAGCACAGATACGCAGTATTTT.

The chain couples TRBV2 to TRBJ2-7, with TRBD1 matching 10 bases. The V gene end was trimmed by 6 bases and the J gene end by 6 bases; junction bases not matched to a gene: 11. CDR1 SNHLY and CDR2 FYNNEI come from the germline V gene. The CDR3 runs 15 residues. The CDR3, as DNA: TGTGCCAGCAGCAAGACAGGGGGCGCCCCCGGCGAGCAGTACTTC. Its protein product is CASSKTGGAPGEQYF.

The chain combines TRBV3-1 (or the pseudogene TRBV3-2) with TRBJ1-6, with TRBD1 as a possible D gene (5 bases). Germline V gene lookup returns CDR1 LGHDT and CDR2 YNNKEL (reference sequence). The ends were cut back, 5 bases at V and 5 bases at J, with 13 bases in the middle. The CDR3 has 15 residues. In DNA form, the CDR3 reads TGTGCCAGCAGCAACGGACAAAATAATAATTCACCCCTCCACTTT. It translates to CASSNGQNNNSPLHF.

The CDR3 region has the DNA TGTGCCAGCTCACCACGGGCCACCGGGGAGCTGTTTTTT. Protein: CASSPRATGELFF. This chain connects TRBV18 to TRBJ2-2; D uncertain. The CDR3 is 13 amino acids. Germline V gives CDR1 KGHSH, CDR2 LQKENI. Between the trimmed V and J ends, which lost 1 base and 4 bases, there was a span of 4 bases. The whole variable domain, remainder taken from reference TRBV18 and TRBJ2-2, is NAGVMQNPRHLVRRRGQEARLRCSPMKGHSHVYWYRQLPEEGLKFMVYLQKENIIDESGMPKERFSAEFPKEGPSILRIQQVVRGDSAAYFCASSPRATGELFFGEGSRLTVL.

The chain links TRBV3-1 (or the pseudogene TRBV3-2) to TRBJ2-1, with 9 bases identical to TRBD2. This CDR3 comprises 16 residues. J gave up 0 bases and V 6 bases, and 6 bases lay outside the gene matches. Germline CDR1 and CDR2: LGHDT and YNNKEL (reference sequence). DNA for the CDR3: TGTGCCAGCAGAGGGACTAGCTCTGTCTCCTACAATGAGCAGTTCTTC. This sequence encodes CASRGTSSVSYNEQFF.

This clone has more than one count but fewer than ten. The rearrangement joins TRBV11-2 to TRBJ1-3, with D perhaps TRBD1 (5 bases). V lost 5 bases and J 0 bases, leaving 14 bases between the germline ends. The CDR3 consists of 16 residues. From germline, CDR1 is SGHAT and CDR2 FQNNGV. The CDR3 bases are TGTGCCAGCAGCACCGGGGGGGTGGGCTCTGGAAACACCATATATTTT. Its translation: CASSTGGVGSGNTIYF.

The chain is built from TRBV6-4 and TRBJ2-2; weak D call: TRBD1 (5 bases). This CDR3 comprises 14 residues. V lost 7 bases to trimming and J lost 5 bases, with 14 bases between them. Germline loops: CDR1 MRHNA, CDR2 SNTAGT. The CDR3 reads CASNQGIGTGELFF. CDR3 DNA sequence: TGTGCCAGCAACCAGGGCATAGGGACCGGGGAGCTGTTTTTT.

This chain connects TRBV3-1 (or the pseudogene TRBV3-2) to TRBJ2-1; 11 bases line up with TRBD2. Germline V gene data show CDR1 as LGHDT and CDR2 as YNNKEL (reference sequence). The ends lost 5 bases at V and 4 bases at J; junction bases unmatched: 10. The CDR3 loop spans 17 amino acids. The CDR3 nucleotides are TGTGCCAGCAGCAAAGCTCTAATAGCGGGGGGGTACAATGAGCAGTTCTTC. Its protein is CASSKALIAGGYNEQFF.

The chain uses TRBV7-2 and TRBJ2-7, with TRBD2 identical over 11 bases. V lost 7 bases and J lost 7; bases outside the gene matches: 9. The CDR3 covers 14 residues. Germline V CDR1 and CDR2: SGHTA, FQGNSA. The CDR3 spells CASTIAGGGQEQYF. The CDR3, as DNA: TGTGCCAGCACCATAGCGGGGGGGGGCCAGGAGCAGTACTTC.

V gene TRBV3-1 (or the pseudogene TRBV3-2) combines with J gene TRBJ2-5; tentatively, D is TRBD1 (7 bases). Trimming removed 1 base from V and 2 bases from J, with 14 bases in between. This CDR3 is built from 16 residues. The germline V gene has CDR1 LGHDT and CDR2 YNNKEL (reference sequence). The chain's CDR3 is CASSQGAGQPQETQYF. The CDR3 coding sequence is TGTGCCAGCAGCCAAGGGGCGGGACAGCCTCAAGAGACCCAGTACTTC.

The gene calls are TRBV19 and TRBJ2-3; 9 bases align to TRBD1. The CDR3 consists of 16 residues. In germline, CDR1 is LNHDA, CDR2 SQIVND (reference sequence). Trimming removed 3 bases from V and 4 bases from J; junction bases left unmatched: 8. DNA of the CDR3: TGTGCCAGTAGTATGAGAGGGACAGGGAAATCAGATACGCAGTATTTT. Its protein product is CASSMRGTGKSDTQYF. The full variable domain, completed using reference TRBV19 and TRBJ2-3, is DGGITQSPKYLFRKEGQNVTLSCEQNLNHDAMYWYRQDPGQGLRLIYYSQIVNDFQKGDIAEGYSVSREKKESFPLTVTSAQKNPTAFYLCASSMRGTGKSDTQYFGPGTRLTVL.

The chain employs TRBV18 and TRBJ2-1, with TRBD1 matching 10 bases. Germline V lookup: CDR1 KGHSH, CDR2 LQKENI. CDR3 length: 20 residues. V was clipped by 0 bases and J by 12 bases; unmatched bases: 23. The CDR3 nucleotides are TGTGCCAGCTCACCACCGGACAGGGGGGGCTCGCAGCCGCCCTTTGTGGGGCAGTTCTTC. Encoded protein: CASSPPDRGGSQPPFVGQFF.

The chain combines TRBV9 with TRBJ1-2; D possibly corresponds to TRBD1 (6 bases). The ends were cut back, 7 bases at V and 5 bases at J, with 24 bases in the middle. The CDR3 contains 16 residues. CDR1 is SGDLS and CDR2 is YYNGEE in the germline V gene. DNA for the CDR3: TGTGCCAGCGGGTTTAGCCGGGACAACAACTGGTATGGCTACACCTTC. This gives the protein CASGFSRDNNWYGYTF.

CDR3 DNA sequence: TGTGCCAGCAGGGGTAGCGGCCTGCCTGAAGCTTTCTTT. This encodes CASRGSGLPEAFF. The chain links TRBV21-1 to TRBJ1-1. TRBV21-1 is annotated as a pseudogene. The CDR3 length is 13 residues.

V usage is TRBV19 and J usage is TRBJ2-5; 11 bases fit TRBD2. Per germline, CDR1 LNHDA and CDR2 SQIVND (reference sequence). There are 18 residues in the CDR3. Trimming cost V 3 bases and J 4 bases; bases outside gene matches: 13. The CDR3 region is CASSMTRTSGFWVETQYF. CDR3 nucleotides: TGTGCCAGTAGTATGACTCGGACTAGCGGGTTCTGGGTAGAGACCCAGTACTTC.

The genes are TRBV19 and TRBJ2-2; a possible D gene is TRBD1 (5 bases). The V end was cut by 6 bases, the J end by 6 bases, with 11 bases between. Germline V lookup: CDR1 LNHDA, CDR2 SQIVND (reference sequence). The CDR3 extends over 13 amino acids. CDR3 residues: CASSPVGAGELFF. The CDR3 DNA follows: TGTGCCAGTAGCCCTGTAGGGGCCGGGGAGCTGTTTTTT.

The V call is TRBV20-1, the J call TRBJ2-7; a weak D match, TRBD1 (5 bases). Trimming pared 6 bases from V and 4 bases from J, leaving 7 bases between. The CDR3 is made up of 10 amino acids. Germline assignment: CDR1 DFQATT and CDR2 SNEGSKA (reference sequence). The DNA of the CDR3 is TGCAGTGCCCAGGGTTACGAGCAGTACTTC. Residues: CSAQGYEQYF.

The V and J genes are TRBV6-1 and TRBJ1-5; D remains ambiguous. V dropped 2 bases and J dropped 10 bases, with 18 bases sitting between them. Germline V CDR1 and CDR2: MNHNS, SASEGT. This CDR3 spans 15 amino acids. The CDR3 DNA reads as TGTGCCAGCAGTGAAATGGGCCGTTTATCAGAACCCCAGCATTTT. It is translated as CASSEMGRLSEPQHF.

V and J are TRBV19 and TRBJ1-5; D is possibly TRBD1 (6 bases). Germline V gives CDR1 LNHDA, CDR2 SQIVND (reference sequence). CDR3 length: 16 amino acids. The V and J ends lost 7 bases and 1 base respectively, with 17 bases between them. The CDR3 spells CASNPTTGLSNQPQHF. The CDR3 coding sequence is TGTGCCAGTAACCCAACTACAGGGTTAAGCAATCAGCCCCAGCATTTT. Full variable domain (rest looked up from reference TRBV19 and TRBJ1-5): DGGITQSPKYLFRKEGQNVTLSCEQNLNHDAMYWYRQDPGQGLRLIYYSQIVNDFQKGDIAEGYSVSREKKESFPLTVTSAQKNPTAFYLCASNPTTGLSNQPQHFGDGTRLSIL.

This chain joins TRBV2 and TRBJ1-1; D remains ambiguous. Per germline, CDR1 SNHLY and CDR2 FYNNEI. V was shortened by 4 bases and J by 6 bases, with 18 bases between the two germline ends. This CDR3 has 15 amino acids. CDR3 nucleotide sequence: TGTGCCAGCAGTGCTGCGCGGAGCCCTAACGCTGAAGCTTTCTTT. Amino acids: CASSAARSPNAEAFF. Supplemented by reference TRBV2 and TRBJ1-1, the full variable domain reads EPEVTQTPSHQVTQMGQEVILRCVPISNHLYFYWYRQILGQKVEFLVSFYNNEISEKSEIFDDQFSVERPDGSNFTLKIRSTKLEDSAMYFCASSAARSPNAEAFFGQGTRLTVV.

This clone has only one observation. The J gene is TRBJ2-1, the V gene TRBV7-9; 8 positions agree with TRBD1. Germline V gene sequence: CDR1 SEHNR, CDR2 FQNEAQ (reference sequence). CDR3 size: 16 residues. After removal of 5 bases from V and 3 bases from J, the junction contained 9 bases not matched to a gene. The CDR3 is CASSPRGQGLYNEQFF. In DNA, the CDR3 is TGTGCCAGCAGCCCACGAGGACAGGGCCTCTACAATGAGCAGTTCTTC.

The chain joins TRBV3-1 (or the pseudogene TRBV3-2) to TRBJ2-3; 7 nucleotides match TRBD1. The J segment lost 3 bases and the V segment lost 3 bases, leaving 9 bases of the junction unmatched. Germline CDR1 reads LGHDT; CDR2 reads YNNKEL (reference sequence). The CDR3 has 16 amino acids. CDR3 sequence (DNA): TGTGCCAGCAGCCATTATACCGGGACAGAGACAGATACGCAGTATTTT. Protein sequence: CASSHYTGTETDTQYF.

The chain joins TRBV7-9 to TRBJ1-6; tentatively, D is TRBD1 (5 bases). This CDR3 region has 14 residues. Trimming removed 4 bases at V and 10 bases at J, with 14 bases between. Germline V lookup: CDR1 SEHNR, CDR2 FQNEAQ (reference sequence). CDR3 in DNA: TGTGCCAGCAGCTCGGGGGTAGGGGTCTCACCCCTCCACTTT. Translated: CASSSGVGVSPLHF.

This sequence joins TRBV30 and TRBJ1-1; D unresolved. CDR3 length: 12 residues. The V and J ends lost 2 bases and 1 base respectively, with 5 bases between them. Germline-derived CDR1 and CDR2 are GTSNPN and SVGIG (reference sequence). The CDR3: CAWSTTNTEAFF. The DNA for the CDR3 is TGTGCCTGGAGTACAACGAACACTGAAGCTTTCTTT.

The chain joins TRBV10-3 to TRBJ1-2, with a tentative D call TRBD1 (5 bases). The V and J ends lost 3 bases and 6 bases respectively, with 14 bases between them. This CDR3 comprises 14 residues. Germline V lookup: CDR1 ENHRY, CDR2 SYGVKD. The CDR3 here is CAISDPGLQDGYTF. CDR3 bases: TGTGCCATCAGTGACCCGGGACTCCAGGATGGCTACACCTTC.

In its sample, this clone was seen a few times. The gene calls are TRBV12-3 or TRBV12-4 and TRBJ2-1; D may be TRBD2 (5 bases). This CDR3 region has 13 residues. The V and J ends lost 2 bases and 9 bases respectively, with 11 bases between them. CDR3 amino acids: CASSLRARGEQFF. The CDR3 nucleotides read TGTGCCAGCAGTTTAAGGGCCCGGGGTGAGCAGTTCTTC.

This clone was detected once. The chain links TRBV27 to TRBJ1-5, with 8 bases aligning to TRBD1. There are 13 residues in the CDR3. Trimming removed 4 bases from V and 6 bases from J; junction bases left unmatched: 2. Germline V CDR1 and CDR2: MNHEY, SMNVEV (reference sequence). The CDR3 is CASSSGGFQPQHF. For the CDR3, the DNA is TGTGCCAGCAGTTCAGGGGGCTTTCAGCCCCAGCATTTT.

The rearrangement uses TRBV9 and TRBJ2-3, with a possible D match to TRBD2 (5 bases). V lost 7 bases, J lost 5 bases, and 14 bases lay in between. The CDR3 is 13 residues long. Germline assignment: CDR1 SGDLS and CDR2 YYNGEE. CDR3 amino acids: CASGTGFGDTQYF. The CDR3 region has the DNA TGTGCCAGCGGTACGGGGTTTGGAGATACGCAGTATTTT.

This chain links TRBV6-5 with TRBJ1-5; the D gene is possibly TRBD1 (5 bases). Looked up from germline, CDR1 is MNHEY and CDR2 is SVGAGI. CDR3 size: 12 residues. V lost 11 bases to trimming and J lost 4 bases, with 12 bases between them. The DNA of the CDR3 is TGTGCCGCGGGGCGCGGTAATCAGCCCCAGCATTTT. Translating gives CAAGRGNQPQHF.

This chain uses TRBV5-4 with TRBJ2-2, with 8 bases matching TRBD1. CDR1 and CDR2 (germline): SGHNT, YYREEE (reference sequence). The CDR3 extends over 16 amino acids. V was pared by 5 bases and J by 7 bases, with 13 bases of the junction left unmatched. In DNA, the CDR3 is TGTGCCAGCAGGATGGGTTCAGGGGGCAATAGCGGGGAGCTGTTTTTT. Its protein product is CASRMGSGGNSGELFF.

The chain carries TRBV11-2 and TRBJ2-5; 9 bases match TRBD1. Germline V gene data show CDR1 as SGHAT and CDR2 as FQNNGV. The CDR3 is 15 amino acids. The ends lost 1 base at V and 4 bases at J; junction bases unmatched: 4. CDR3 in DNA: TGTGCCAGCAGCTTAGCCGGGACAGGGACAGAGACCCAGTACTTC. Amino acids: CASSLAGTGTETQYF.

V is TRBV2 and J is TRBJ1-2; TRBD1 is a possible D gene (5 bases). V lost 4 bases and J 5 bases, leaving 11 bases between the germline ends. The V gene's germline CDR1 is SNHLY and CDR2 FYNNEI. CDR3 size: 13 residues. The CDR3: CASSVEGRYGYTF. The CDR3 nucleotides read TGTGCCAGCAGTGTGGAGGGGAGGTATGGCTACACCTTC.